This TCR beta chain is from a study of T-cell memory formation after mild COVID-19. Study-wide context: Largely, TCR clusters stayed within a single donor.

The ends lost 2 bases at V and 11 bases at J; junction bases unmatched: 9. Germline CDR1 and CDR2: SGHRS and YFSETQ. The CDR3 runs to 14 residues. TCRdb processed the 5' RACE reads anew with MiXCR; each CDR3 protein has one entry. The profile shows fewer than 450,000 distinct CDR3 sequences, more than 20% of them singletons. This clonotype was counted at least ten times. This clonotype was obtained from an adult woman who had mild COVID-19 (a few samples of this study predate the infection). Cell type and time point are not known. This rearrangement joins TRBV5-1 to TRBJ2-2; 7 nucleotides line up with TRBD1. Sequencing used PBMCs or a T cell subset sorted from them (not recorded which). DNA of the CDR3: TGCGCCAGCAGCTTAGGACAGGTTCATGATGAGCTGTTTTTT. It translates to CASSLGQVHDELFF.